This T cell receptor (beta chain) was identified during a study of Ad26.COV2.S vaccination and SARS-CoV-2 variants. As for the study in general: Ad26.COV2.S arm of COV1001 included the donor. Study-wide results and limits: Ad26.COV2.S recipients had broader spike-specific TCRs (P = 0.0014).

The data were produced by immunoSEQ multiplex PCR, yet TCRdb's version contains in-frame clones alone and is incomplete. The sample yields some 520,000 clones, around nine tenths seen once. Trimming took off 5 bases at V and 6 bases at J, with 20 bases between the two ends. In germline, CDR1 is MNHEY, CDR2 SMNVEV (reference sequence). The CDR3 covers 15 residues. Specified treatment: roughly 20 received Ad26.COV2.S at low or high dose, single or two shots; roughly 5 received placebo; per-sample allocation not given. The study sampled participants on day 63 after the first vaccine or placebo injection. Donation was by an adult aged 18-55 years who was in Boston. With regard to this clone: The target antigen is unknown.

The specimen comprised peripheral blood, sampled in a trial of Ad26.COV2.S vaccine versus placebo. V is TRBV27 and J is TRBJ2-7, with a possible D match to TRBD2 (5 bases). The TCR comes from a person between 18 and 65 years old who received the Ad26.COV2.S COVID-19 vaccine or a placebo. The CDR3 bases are TGTGCCAGCAGTCTCCCCGGGCTAGCAGGAGTCGAGCAGTACTTC. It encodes CASSLPGLAGVEQYF.